This T cell receptor beta chain was recorded in a study of cytomegalovirus exposure and HLA in healthy donors. Overall study: Prior work identified around 120 million unique TCR beta sequences in roughly 180 million T cells.

Concerning this clone: What it binds is not known.

Broader study findings: Under in vitro conditions, a few CMV-associated chains were confirmed as specific for CMV antigens. The only immune exposure information that was available was CMV serostatus. When analyzed later, a missense DCLRE1C variant was found to be linked to TCR beta V- and J-gene trimming.

V lost 4 bases, J lost 1 base, and 11 bases lay in between. Germline lookup yields CDR1 SGDLS and CDR2 YYNGEE. The CDR3 is made up of 14 amino acids. This PCR relied on a set of 60 Vbeta primers and 13 Jbeta primers. Profiling relied on immunoSEQ multiplex PCR, and the TCRdb table lists in-frame clones only, not all of them. The data contain about 200,000 clones, roughly 77% of them singletons. The rearrangement uses TRBV9 and TRBJ1-1; D unclear. Sequenced sample: PBMCs. This clonotype originated in a male donor in good health and CMV-seropositive. CDR3 residues: CASSSGGTNTEAFF. CDR3 DNA sequence: TGTGCCAGCAGCAGTGGAGGCACGAACACTGAAGCTTTCTTT. The entire variable domain, with the rest obtained from reference TRBV9 and TRBJ1-1, is as follows: DSGVTQTPKHLITATGQRVTLRCSPRSGDLSVYWYQQSLDQGLQFLIQYYNGEERAKGNILERFSAQQFPDLHSELNLSSLELGDSALYFCASSSGGTNTEAFFGQGTRLTVV.